This TCR beta chain emerged from a study of blood T cells in healthy people across ages. Concerning this clonotype: Since a much larger clone is just one base distant, this may be a read error.

PBMCs numbering at least 6.5 million were isolated per sample. Combining a sample-barcoded 5' primer with a J-beta primer mix, a second PCR ran for roughly 6 to 11 cycles. Each cDNA molecule carried a tag from a template-switch adaptor that contained 12 random nucleotides. MiXCR, applied by TCRdb to the 5' RACE reads, yields one record per CDR3 protein. In the table there are 1.5 million to 2 million distinct CDR3 sequences, roughly 32% of which are singletons. The source material was blood. The source is a woman in her thirties in good health.

CDR3 sequence (DNA): TGTGCCAGCAGTGAATCTCGCTATGGCTACACCTTC. Protein product: CASSESRYGYTF. The chain employs TRBV6-1 and TRBJ1-2, with no clear D. Trimming pared 2 bases from V and 4 bases from J, leaving 5 bases between. This CDR3 comprises 12 residues. Looked up from germline, CDR1 is MNHNS and CDR2 is SASEGT.